This TCR beta chain stems from a study of blood T cell repertoires in COVID-19. Study context: T cells, B-cell-depleted T cells, or PBMCs provided the cDNA or gDNA that served as material.

The CDR3 has 15 residues. CDR1 is LNHDA and CDR2 is SQIVND in the germline V gene (reference sequence). V was pared by 5 bases and J by 0 bases, with 8 bases between. This clone was detected only once. The method was immunoSEQ multiplex PCR; TCRdb's version includes in-frame clones alone and lacks a portion of them. The sample holds approximately 70,000 clones; 90% to 95% are singletons and the top ten take 7.5% to 9.5%. The chain uses TRBV19 and TRBJ1-6, with unresolved D. The TCR sequence derives from a human donor in a cohort sampled during active COVID-19. The sequenced sample consisted of peripheral blood. The CDR3 coding sequence is TGTGCCAGTAGTGCGGGGAGCTCCTATAATTCACCCCTCCACTTT. Protein product: CASSAGSSYNSPLHF.